This T cell receptor (beta chain) was captured by sequencing in a study of patients and donors after allogeneic stem cell transplantation. TCRdb used MiXCR to reprocess the RT-PCR reads, holding one entry per CDR3 protein. Of about a million distinct CDR3 sequences listed, roughly 18% are singletons. This clonotype was seen a few times. What was sequenced was blood, either unsorted or a sorted T cell fraction (not recorded which). The receptor was isolated from a human donor who was either an allogeneic HSCT recipient or a stem cell or donor lymphocyte infusion donor (not recorded which). It is not recorded whose cells these are; they may come from a transplant donor.

The CDR3 here is CASRDYRGSYEQYF. CDR3 nucleotide sequence: TGCGCCAGCAGGGACTACAGGGGGTCCTACGAGCAGTACTTC. J is TRBJ2-7 and V is TRBV5-1; TRBD1 aligns across 8 bases. This CDR3 region has 14 residues. V was pared by 5 bases and J by 1 base, with 5 bases of the junction left unmatched. Looked up from germline, CDR1 is SGHRS and CDR2 is YFSETQ.